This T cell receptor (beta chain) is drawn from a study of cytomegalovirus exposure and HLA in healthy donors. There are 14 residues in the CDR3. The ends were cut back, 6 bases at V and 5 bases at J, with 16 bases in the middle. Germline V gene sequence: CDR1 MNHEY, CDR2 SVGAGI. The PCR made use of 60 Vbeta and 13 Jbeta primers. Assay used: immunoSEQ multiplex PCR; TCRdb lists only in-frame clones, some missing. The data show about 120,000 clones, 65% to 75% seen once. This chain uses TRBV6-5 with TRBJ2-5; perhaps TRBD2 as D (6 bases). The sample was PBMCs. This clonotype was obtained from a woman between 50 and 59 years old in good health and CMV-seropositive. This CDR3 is CASRVVTSSETQYF. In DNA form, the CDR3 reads TGTGCCAGCAGGGTGGTCACTAGCAGTGAGACCCAGTACTTC.